These 18 T cell receptor beta chains were sequenced from one sample in a study of cytomegalovirus exposure and HLA in healthy donors. Vbeta (60) and Jbeta (13) primers were used in the PCR. Profiled with immunoSEQ multiplex PCR; TCRdb holds only in-frame clones, not every one. The repertoire includes 55,000 to 65,000 clones, roughly 80% of them detected once, and 2.9% sits in the top ten. Sequencing was performed on PBMCs. These receptor sequences come from a woman aged 25-40 years in good health and CMV-seronegative.

The J gene is TRBJ1-1, the V gene TRBV30, with 7 positions matching TRBD1. Germline CDR1 reads GTSNPN; CDR2 reads SVGIG (reference sequence). V trimming: 3 bases; J trimming: 4 bases; junction bases outside the gene matches: 11. The CDR3 has 15 residues. The CDR3 sequence is CAWRVGTASLTEAFF. The CDR3 DNA reads as TGTGCCTGGAGAGTTGGGACAGCGTCTCTCACTGAAGCTTTCTTT.

The chain carries TRBV27 and TRBJ1-1; D not certain. From germline, CDR1 is MNHEY and CDR2 SMNVEV (reference sequence). The CDR3 runs to 14 residues. Deletions cut 2 bases from V and 6 bases from J, with 13 bases between. In DNA form, the CDR3 reads TGTGCCAGCAGTTTAGCGGTTAACCGGGCTGAAGCTTTCTTT. It is translated as CASSLAVNRAEAFF.

The chain uses TRBV6-4 and TRBJ1-2; D possibly corresponds to TRBD1 (5 bases). The CDR3 has 13 residues. V was pared by 0 bases and J by 8 bases, with 10 bases between. Germline V gene sequence: CDR1 MRHNA, CDR2 SNTAGT. The CDR3 coding sequence is TGTGCCAGCAGTGACTCTCAGGGTAGAGGCTACACCTTC. This codes for CASSDSQGRGYTF.

The V and J genes are TRBV30 and TRBJ2-2, with a weak D call TRBD2 (6 bases). Germline values: CDR1 GTSNPN, CDR2 SVGIG (reference sequence). The CDR3 totals 15 residues. The germline V and J ends were trimmed by 0 bases and 2 bases, with 10 bases remaining between them. CDR3 nucleotide sequence: TGTGCCTGGAGTGTATTAGCGGATAACACCGGGGAGCTGTTTTTT. It is translated as CAWSVLADNTGELFF. The full variable domain, in which reference TRBV30 and TRBJ2-2 provide the parts outside the CDR3, is SQTIHQWPATLVQPVGSPLSLECTVEGTSNPNLYWYRQAAGRGLQLLFYSVGIGQISSEVPQNLSASRPQDRQFILSSKKLLLSDSGFYLCAWSVLADNTGELFFGEGSRLTVL.

In this sample, this clone turned up once. The chain has TRBV7-8 and TRBJ2-5; 10 nucleotides agree with TRBD2. CDR1 is SGHVS, CDR2 FQNEAQ, per germline. This CDR3 has 15 amino acids. Unmatched junction bases numbered 0, after V lost 0 bases and J lost 2 bases. The CDR3 region has the DNA TGTGCCAGCAGCTTAGCAGCGGGGGGGCAAGAGACCCAGTACTTC. Translated: CASSLAAGGQETQYF.

There are a few counts of this clone. The chain is built from TRBV9 and TRBJ2-7, with D possibly matching TRBD1 (6 bases). The V gene lost 2 bases and the J gene lost 0 bases, with 9 bases spanning the gap. Germline V gene lookup returns CDR1 SGDLS and CDR2 YYNGEE. The CDR3 has 14 amino acids. The CDR3, as DNA: TGTGCCAGCAGCGTTCGGGACACCTCCTACGAGCAGTACTTC. The encoded protein is CASSVRDTSYEQYF.

Notes on this clone: Other DNA sequences in this sample translate to the same CDR3. This chain links TRBV7-2 with TRBJ1-1, with TRBD1 as a possible D gene (5 bases). Germline V gene data show CDR1 as SGHTA and CDR2 as FQGNSA. V lost 4 bases to trimming and J lost 4 bases, with 10 bases between them. This CDR3 contains 13 residues. CDR3 in amino acids: CASSSRQGTEAFF. In DNA, the CDR3 is TGTGCCAGCAGCTCCCGCCAGGGCACTGAAGCTTTCTTT.

The rearrangement links TRBV9 to TRBJ2-3; perhaps TRBD2 as D (7 bases). CDR3 length: 18 amino acids. The V gene lost 1 base and the J gene lost 0 bases, with 18 bases spanning the gap. The germline V gene has CDR1 SGDLS and CDR2 YYNGEE. CDR3 DNA sequence: TGTGCCAGCAGCGTAAGTGTCGAGGCGGGGGCCAGCACAGATACGCAGTATTTT. This translates into CASSVSVEAGASTDTQYF.

This clone was seen just once. The chain combines TRBV11-2 with TRBJ2-7; 8 nucleotides agree with TRBD1. The CDR3 spans 15 residues. Germline assignment: CDR1 SGHAT and CDR2 FQNNGV. The trim removed 2 bases at V and 2 bases at J, leaving 5 bases unmatched. Here the CDR3 DNA reads TGTGCCAGCAGCTTAACCCGGACAGGGCCCTACGAGCAGTACTTC. Protein product: CASSLTRTGPYEQYF.

The rearrangement uses TRBV6-5 and TRBJ2-1, with TRBD2 matching 8 bases. This CDR3 is 14 amino acids long. The junction had 4 bases not matched to a gene; V was cut back by 3 bases and J by 6 bases. Germline loops: CDR1 MNHEY, CDR2 SVGAGI. The CDR3 DNA sequence: TGTGCCAGCAGTTATAGCGGGATCCCCAATGAGCAGTTCTTC. This sequence encodes CASSYSGIPNEQFF.

This clone was recorded once. The CDR3 region has the DNA TGTGCCAGCAGCTTTGACAACGGCTATGGCTACACCTTC. Protein sequence: CASSFDNGYGYTF. The chain is built from TRBV5-4 and TRBJ1-2; no clear D gene. The V end was cut by 2 bases, the J end by 4 bases, with 9 bases between. CDR3 length: 13 amino acids. Germline lookup yields CDR1 SGHNT and CDR2 YYREEE (reference sequence).

This chain joins TRBV27 and TRBJ1-5; 9 nucleotides agree with TRBD1. There are 15 residues in the CDR3. The J segment lost 6 bases and the V segment lost 5 bases, leaving 8 bases of the junction unmatched. Germline CDR1 MNHEY, CDR2 SMNVEV (reference sequence). The DNA of the CDR3 is TGTGCCAGCAGTCCCACGGGACAGGGTGTTCAGCCCCAGCATTTT. Translating it yields CASSPTGQGVQPQHF.

The table lists this clone with a few counts. The genes are TRBV9 and TRBJ1-3; D unclear. This CDR3 region has 15 residues. Trimming stripped 1 base from V and 4 bases from J, with 12 bases between. Germline V lookup: CDR1 SGDLS, CDR2 YYNGEE. DNA for the CDR3: TGTGCCAGCAGCGTACAGCCAGAGGGAGGAAACACCATATATTTT. As protein: CASSVQPEGGNTIYF.

In its sample, this clone was seen a few times. The gene calls are TRBV5-1 and TRBJ1-6; D is undetermined. The CDR3 runs to 16 residues. V lost 4 bases and J 0 bases, leaving 11 bases between the germline ends. Germline V gives CDR1 SGHRS, CDR2 YFSETQ. CDR3 sequence: CASSLNSFSYNSPLHF. CDR3 DNA: TGCGCCAGCAGCCTTAACTCCTTCTCCTATAATTCACCCCTCCACTTT.

The V gene is TRBV6-5, the J gene TRBJ2-2; D not certain. CDR1 is MNHEY and CDR2 is SVGAGI in the germline V gene. The V end lost 2 bases, the J end lost 4 bases, and 5 bases lay between the germline ends. This CDR3 has 13 residues. CDR3 DNA: TGTGCCAGCAGTTACCATTCCACCGGGGAGCTGTTTTTT. Its translation: CASSYHSTGELFF.

Comments on this clone: Sequence at one end of the junction differs from germline and may be a read error. J is TRBJ2-5 and V is TRBV7-7; D is ambiguous. The V gene's germline CDR1 is SSHAT and CDR2 FNYEAQ (reference sequence). This CDR3 region has 13 residues. CDR3 protein: CASSPREQETQYF. CDR3 bases: TGTGCTAGCAGCCCCCGCGAGCAAGAGACCCAGTACTTC.

The rearrangement joins TRBV5-8 to TRBJ1-5; 8 nucleotides align to TRBD1. Germline CDR1 is SGHTS and CDR2 is YDEGEE. The CDR3 loop spans 17 amino acids. Unmatched junction bases numbered 12, after V lost 3 bases and J lost 4 bases. The CDR3 DNA sequence: TGTGCCAGCAGCTGGACAGGGACCGCCGTAAGTAATCAGCCCCAGCATTTT. Its translation: CASSWTGTAVSNQPQHF.

A single count supports this clone. The chain carries TRBV4-3 and TRBJ2-1; 8 positions match TRBD1. Germline values: CDR1 LGHNA, CDR2 YSLEER. Unmatched junction bases numbered 6, after V lost 0 bases and J lost 8 bases. This CDR3 is 15 amino acids long. Here the CDR3 DNA reads TGCGCCAGCAGCCAAGATCCAGGGGGCTGGGATGAGCAGTTCTTC. Amino acid sequence: CASSQDPGGWDEQFF.